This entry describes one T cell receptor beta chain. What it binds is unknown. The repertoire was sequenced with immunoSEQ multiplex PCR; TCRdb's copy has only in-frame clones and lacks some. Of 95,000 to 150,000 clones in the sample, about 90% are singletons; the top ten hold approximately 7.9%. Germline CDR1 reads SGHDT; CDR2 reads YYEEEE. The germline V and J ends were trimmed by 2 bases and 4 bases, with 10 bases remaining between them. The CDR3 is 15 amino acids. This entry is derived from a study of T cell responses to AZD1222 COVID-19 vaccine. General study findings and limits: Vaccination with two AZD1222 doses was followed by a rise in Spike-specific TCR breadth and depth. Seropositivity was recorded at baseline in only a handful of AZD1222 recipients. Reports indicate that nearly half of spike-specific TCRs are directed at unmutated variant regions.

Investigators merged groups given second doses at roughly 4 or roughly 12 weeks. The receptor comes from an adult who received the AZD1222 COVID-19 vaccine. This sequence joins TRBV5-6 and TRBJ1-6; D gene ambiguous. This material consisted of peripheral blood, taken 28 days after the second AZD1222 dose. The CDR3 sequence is CASSFVSGYNSPLHF. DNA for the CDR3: TGTGCCAGCAGCTTTGTGTCCGGTTATAATTCACCCCTCCACTTT. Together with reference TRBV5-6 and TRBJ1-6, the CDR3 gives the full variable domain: DAGVTQSPTHLIKTRGQQVTLRCSPKSGHDTVSWYQQALGQGPQFIFQYYEEEERQRGNFPDRFSGHQFPNYSSELNVNALLLGDSALYLCASSFVSGYNSPLHFGNGTRLTVT.